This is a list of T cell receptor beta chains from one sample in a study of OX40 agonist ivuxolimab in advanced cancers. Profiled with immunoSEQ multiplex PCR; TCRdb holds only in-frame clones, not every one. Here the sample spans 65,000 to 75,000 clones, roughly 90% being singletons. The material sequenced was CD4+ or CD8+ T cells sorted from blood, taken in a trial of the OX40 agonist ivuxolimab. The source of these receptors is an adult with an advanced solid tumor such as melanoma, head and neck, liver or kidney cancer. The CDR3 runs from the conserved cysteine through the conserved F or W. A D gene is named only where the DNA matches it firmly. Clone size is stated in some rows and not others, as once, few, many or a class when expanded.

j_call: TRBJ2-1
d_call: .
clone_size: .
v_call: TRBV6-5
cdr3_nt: TGTGCCAGCAGCCGGGCGAGGTTGAACAATGAGCAGTTCTTC
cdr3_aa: CASSRARLNNEQFF

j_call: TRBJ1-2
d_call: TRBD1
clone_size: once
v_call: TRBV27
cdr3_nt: TGTGCCAGCAGTACGGGACAGGGGGCGCGGGGCTACACCTTC
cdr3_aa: CASSTGQGARGYTF

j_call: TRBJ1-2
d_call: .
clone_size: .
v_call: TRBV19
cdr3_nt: TGTGCCAGCGAGTCCGGGGGAAACTATGGCTACACCTTC
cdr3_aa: CASESGGNYGYTF

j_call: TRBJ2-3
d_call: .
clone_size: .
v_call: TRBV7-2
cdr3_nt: TGTGCCAGCAGCCCCTCGACAGTCACAGATACGCAGTATTTT
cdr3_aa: CASSPSTVTDTQYF

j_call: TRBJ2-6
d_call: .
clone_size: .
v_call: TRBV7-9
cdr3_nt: TGTGCCAGCAGCTTCCAGGGGCCGGGTACCAGCTCTGGGGCCAACGTCCTGACTTTC
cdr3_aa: CASSFQGPGTSSGANVLTF

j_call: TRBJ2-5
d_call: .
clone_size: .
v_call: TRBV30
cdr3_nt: TGTGCCTGGAGTGGAGAACCGACCCAAGAGACCCAGTACTTC
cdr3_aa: CAWSGEPTQETQYF

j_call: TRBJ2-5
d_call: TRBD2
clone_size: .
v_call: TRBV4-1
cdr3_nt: TGCGCCAGCAGTGTCTCCCGGGCTAGCGGTCAAGAGACCCAGTACTTC
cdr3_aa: CASSVSRASGQETQYF

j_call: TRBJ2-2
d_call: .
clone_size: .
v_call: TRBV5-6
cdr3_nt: TGTGCCAGCAGCCGTCAGGGTTTCCCGCGGAGCACCGGGGAGCTGTTTTTT
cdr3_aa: CASSRQGFPRSTGELFF

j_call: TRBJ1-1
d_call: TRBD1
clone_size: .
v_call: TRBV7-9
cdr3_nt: TGTGCCAGCAGCTTAGGACAGGGGGCGGTCACTGAAGCTTTCTTT
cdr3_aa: CASSLGQGAVTEAFF

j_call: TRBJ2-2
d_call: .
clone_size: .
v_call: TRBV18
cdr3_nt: TGTGCCAGCTCACCGTCCGACGTAAACACCGGGGAGCTGTTTTTT
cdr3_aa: CASSPSDVNTGELFF

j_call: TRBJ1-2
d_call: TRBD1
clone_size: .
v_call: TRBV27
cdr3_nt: TGTGCCAGCGGGTTCCTCCTACAGGGGCATGGCTACACCTTC
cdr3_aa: CASGFLLQGHGYTF

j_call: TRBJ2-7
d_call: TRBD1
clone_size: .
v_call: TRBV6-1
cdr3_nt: TGTGCCAGCAACCCCGGGACAGCCTCCTACGAGCAGTACTTC
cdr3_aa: CASNPGTASYEQYF

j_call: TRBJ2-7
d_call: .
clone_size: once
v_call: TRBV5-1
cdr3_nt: TGCGCCAGCAGCTTCACCGGACAGACCTCCTACGAGCAGTACTTC
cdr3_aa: CASSFTGQTSYEQYF

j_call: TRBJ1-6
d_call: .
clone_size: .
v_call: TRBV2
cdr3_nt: TGTGCCAGCAGTGAAGGGTCCCAAAATTCACCCCTCCACTTT
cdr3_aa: CASSEGSQNSPLHF

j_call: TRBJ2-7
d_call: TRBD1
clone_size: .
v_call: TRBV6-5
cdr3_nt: TGTGCCAGCAGTTACTCGACAGGGGCGGGCTACGAGCAGTACTTC
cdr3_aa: CASSYSTGAGYEQYF

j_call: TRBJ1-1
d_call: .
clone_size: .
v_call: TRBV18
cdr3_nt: TGTGCCAGCTCACGTACCGTCGGGGAAGCTTTCTTT
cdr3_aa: CASSRTVGEAFF